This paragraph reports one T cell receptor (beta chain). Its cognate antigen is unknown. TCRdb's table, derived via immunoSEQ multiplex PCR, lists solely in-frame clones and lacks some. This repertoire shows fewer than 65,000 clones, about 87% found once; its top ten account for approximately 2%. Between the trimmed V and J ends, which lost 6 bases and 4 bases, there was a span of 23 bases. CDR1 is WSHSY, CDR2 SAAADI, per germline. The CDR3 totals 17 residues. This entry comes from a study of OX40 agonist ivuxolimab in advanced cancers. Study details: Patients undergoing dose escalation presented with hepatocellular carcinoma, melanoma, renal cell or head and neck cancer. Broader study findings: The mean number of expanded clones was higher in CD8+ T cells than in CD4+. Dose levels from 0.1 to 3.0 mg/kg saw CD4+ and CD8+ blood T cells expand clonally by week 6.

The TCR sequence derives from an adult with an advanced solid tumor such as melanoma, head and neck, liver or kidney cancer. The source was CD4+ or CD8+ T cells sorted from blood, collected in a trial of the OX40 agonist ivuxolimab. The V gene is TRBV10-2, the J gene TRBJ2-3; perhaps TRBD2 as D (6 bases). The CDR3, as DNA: TGCGCCAGCAGGGGGTGGGGGGTCCTTTCCAAGGCAGATACGCAGTATTTT. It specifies CASRGWGVLSKADTQYF.